This TCR beta chain is drawn from a study of long-term antiretroviral therapy in people with HIV. Study results and caveats: Relative to transplant donor controls, diversity remained lower despite increasing after ART.

CDR1 ENHRY and CDR2 SYGVKD come from the germline V gene. Trimming stripped 10 bases from V and 5 bases from J, with 23 bases between. The CDR3 spans 15 residues. On this clone: Its antigen is not known.

Assay version v3.0 of immunoSEQ was used, and it was run at survey level. Per-sample sequencing targets were roughly 40,000-50,000 T-cell genomes. Data came from immunoSEQ multiplex PCR; TCRdb stores just in-frame clones and leaves some out. The sample carries roughly 30,000 clones, about 94% recorded once. This sample comprised unsorted PBMCs, obtained almost 6.6 years after starting antiretroviral therapy. This TCR came from a woman in her thirties or forties with HIV. The chain employs TRBV10-3 and TRBJ1-1, with D perhaps TRBD1 (6 bases). The CDR3 reads CASRIGGGGTTEAFF. CDR3 nucleotide sequence: TGTGCCAGCAGAATCGGCGGGGGCGGGACGACTGAAGCTTTCTTT.